The 9 T cell receptor beta chains below all came from one sample that was sequenced in a study of blood T cell repertoires in COVID-19. Clones were sequenced by immunoSEQ multiplex PCR, and TCRdb holds only the in-frame ones, with some missing. The data contain approximately 400,000 clones, about 90% of them singletons. The source material was peripheral blood. These TCRs come from a man aged 40-49 years with acute or convalescent COVID-19.

This chain links TRBV7-2 with TRBJ1-5, with TRBD1 matching 7 bases. With V trimmed by 3 bases and J by 2 bases, 4 bases remained unmatched. Per the germline V gene, CDR1 is SGHTA and CDR2 is FQGNSA. This CDR3 has 15 amino acids. CDR3 amino acids: CASSLYRGGNQPQHF. The CDR3 nucleotides are TGTGCCAGCAGCTTGTACAGGGGAGGCAATCAGCCCCAGCATTTT.

The V call is TRBV7-9, the J call TRBJ2-2; D uncertain. Germline assignment: CDR1 SEHNR and CDR2 FQNEAQ (reference sequence). The CDR3 is made up of 18 amino acids. V gave up 5 bases and J gave up 4 bases, with 23 bases separating them. The CDR3 DNA reads TGTGCCAGCAGCGGTCGCGGTTTCGCTACCGGCCCCACCGGGGAGCTGTTTTTT. Protein sequence: CASSGRGFATGPTGELFF.

V usage is TRBV5-1 and J usage is TRBJ1-4; 8 positions match TRBD1. V lost 4 bases to trimming and J lost 3 bases; unmatched junction nucleotides: 11. CDR3 length: 17 residues. The V gene's germline CDR1 is SGHRS and CDR2 YFSETQ. The CDR3 here is CASSPRTGSVSNEKLFF. The CDR3 DNA reads as TGCGCCAGCAGCCCGAGGACAGGGAGCGTATCTAATGAAAAACTGTTTTTT.

The chain is built from TRBV5-1 and TRBJ1-5; D unclear. Trimming took 3 bases from V and 7 from J, leaving 11 bases between them. The germline V gene has CDR1 SGHRS and CDR2 YFSETQ. The CDR3 has 13 residues. The CDR3 sequence: CASSWEVGQPQHF. The CDR3 region has the DNA TGCGCCAGCAGCTGGGAGGTCGGACAGCCCCAGCATTTT. Full variable domain (outside the CDR3, taken from reference TRBV5-1 and TRBJ1-5): KAGVTQTPRYLIKTRGQQVTLSCSPISGHRSVSWYQQTPGQGLQFLFEYFSETQRNKGNFPGRFSGRQFSNSRSEMNVSTLELGDSALYLCASSWEVGQPQHFGDGTRLSIL.

This clone has only one observation. V usage is TRBV19 and J usage is TRBJ1-6; possible D gene TRBD1, 6 bases. The CDR3 has 16 residues. The germline V and J ends were trimmed by 5 bases and 9 bases, with 20 bases remaining between them. Germline values: CDR1 LNHDA, CDR2 SQIVND (reference sequence). In DNA form, the CDR3 reads TGTGCCAGTAGTCCCACGGGGGGGCGAGTAGGTTCACCCCTCCACTTT. Its protein is CASSPTGGRVGSPLHF. The whole variable domain, remainder taken from reference TRBV19 and TRBJ1-6, is DGGITQSPKYLFRKEGQNVTLSCEQNLNHDAMYWYRQDPGQGLRLIYYSQIVNDFQKGDIAEGYSVSREKKESFPLTVTSAQKNPTAFYLCASSPTGGRVGSPLHFGNGTRLTVT.

For the CDR3, the DNA is TGTGCCAGCAGCGTGGGAGGAACCTACGAGCAGTACTTC. It encodes CASSVGGTYEQYF. The V gene is TRBV5-4, the J gene TRBJ2-7; D possibly corresponds to TRBD2 (6 bases). The V end lost 4 bases, the J end lost 2 bases, and 10 bases lay between the germline ends. Germline CDR1 and CDR2: SGHNT and YYREEE (reference sequence). The CDR3 length is 13 residues.

This rearrangement joins TRBV29-1 to TRBJ2-7; tentatively, D is TRBD1 (6 bases). The CDR3 is 12 residues long. Germline assignment: CDR1 SQVTM and CDR2 ANQGSEA. Trimming removed 6 bases at V and 3 bases at J, with 12 bases between. The CDR3 DNA follows: TGCAGCGTACAGAGGGGGTTCTACGAGCAGTACTTC. Its protein is CSVQRGFYEQYF.

This chain links TRBV11-2 with TRBJ2-1; a possible D gene is TRBD2 (6 bases). Trimming took off 1 base at V and 4 bases at J, with 11 bases between the two ends. CDR3 length equals 15 residues. Germline CDR1 and CDR2: SGHAT and FQNNGV. The CDR3 DNA is TGTGCCAGCAGCTTAGGTCGAGGGAGGTACAATGAGCAGTTCTTC. This codes for CASSLGRGRYNEQFF.

The rearrangement uses TRBV24-1 and TRBJ1-2; D might be TRBD1 (5 bases). CDR1 KGHDR and CDR2 SFDVKD come from the germline V gene. V was trimmed by 3 bases and J by 8 bases, leaving 12 bases between them. The CDR3 runs 13 residues. The CDR3 region is CATSDIRGLGYTF. In DNA form, the CDR3 reads TGTGCCACCAGTGATATAAGGGGCCTGGGCTACACCTTC.